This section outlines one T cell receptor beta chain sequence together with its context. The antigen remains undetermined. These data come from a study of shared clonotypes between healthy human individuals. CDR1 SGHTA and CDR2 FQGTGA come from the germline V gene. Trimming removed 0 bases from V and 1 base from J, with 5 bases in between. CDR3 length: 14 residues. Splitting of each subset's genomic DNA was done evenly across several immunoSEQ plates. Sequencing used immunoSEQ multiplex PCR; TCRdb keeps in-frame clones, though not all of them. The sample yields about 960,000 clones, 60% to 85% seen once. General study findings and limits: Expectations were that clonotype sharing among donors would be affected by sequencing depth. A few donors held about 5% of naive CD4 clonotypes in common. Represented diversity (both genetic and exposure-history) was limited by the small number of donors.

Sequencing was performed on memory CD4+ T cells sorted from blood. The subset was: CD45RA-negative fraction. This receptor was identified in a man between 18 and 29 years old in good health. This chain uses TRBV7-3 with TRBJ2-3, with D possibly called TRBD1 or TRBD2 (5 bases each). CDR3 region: CASSLTGGTDTQYF. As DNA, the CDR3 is TGTGCCAGCAGCTTAACGGGGGGCACAGATACGCAGTATTTT.